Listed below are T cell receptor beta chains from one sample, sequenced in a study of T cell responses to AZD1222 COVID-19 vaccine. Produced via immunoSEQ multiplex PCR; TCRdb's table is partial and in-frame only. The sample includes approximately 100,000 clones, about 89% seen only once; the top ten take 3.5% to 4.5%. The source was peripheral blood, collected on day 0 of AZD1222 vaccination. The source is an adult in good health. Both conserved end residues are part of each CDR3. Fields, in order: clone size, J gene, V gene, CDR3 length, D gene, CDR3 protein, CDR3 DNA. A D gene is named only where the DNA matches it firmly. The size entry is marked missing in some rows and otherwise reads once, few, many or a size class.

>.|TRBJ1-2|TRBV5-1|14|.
CASSLFSQNYGYTF
TGCGCCAGCAGCTTGTTTTCACAAAACTATGGCTACACCTTC
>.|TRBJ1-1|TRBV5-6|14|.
CASSLSRDRTEAFF
TGTGCCAGCAGCTTGTCAAGGGATCGCACTGAAGCTTTCTTT
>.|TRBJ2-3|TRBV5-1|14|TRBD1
CASSFRQGEDTQYF
TGCGCCAGCAGCTTTCGACAGGGGGAGGATACGCAGTATTTT
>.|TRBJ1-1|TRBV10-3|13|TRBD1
CASGTGGNTEAFF
TGTGCCTCCGGGACAGGGGGCAACACTGAAGCTTTCTTT
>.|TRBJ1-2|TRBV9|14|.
CASSPHNRDSGYTF
TGTGCCAGCAGCCCCCATAATCGGGACTCTGGCTACACCTTC
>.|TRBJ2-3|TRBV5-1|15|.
CASTSRGASLDTQYF
TGCGCCAGCACCTCCCGTGGGGCTAGCCTCGATACGCAGTATTTT
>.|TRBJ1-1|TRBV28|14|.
CASRAPGRNTEAFF
TGTGCCAGCAGGGCCCCCGGGAGGAACACTGAAGCTTTCTTT
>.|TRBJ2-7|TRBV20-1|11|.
CSARTVVEQYF
TGCAGTGCTAGAACAGTAGTCGAGCAGTACTTC
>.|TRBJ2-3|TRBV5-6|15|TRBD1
CASRRRGPLADTQYF
TGTGCCAGCAGAAGAAGGGGGCCTCTCGCAGATACGCAGTATTTT
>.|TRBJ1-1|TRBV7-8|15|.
CASSLLSTGNTEAFF
TGTGCCAGCAGCTTACTTTCGACAGGAAACACTGAAGCTTTCTTT
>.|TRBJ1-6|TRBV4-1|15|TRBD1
CASSHGTGRNSPLHF
TGCGCCAGCAGCCACGGGACAGGACGAAATTCACCCCTCCACTTT
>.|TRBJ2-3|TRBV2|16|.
CASSENGPQNTDTQYF
TGTGCCAGCAGTGAAAACGGGCCTCAAAACACAGATACGCAGTATTTT
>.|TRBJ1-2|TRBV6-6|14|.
CASSHPGRARGYTF
TGTGCCAGCAGCCACCCTGGCAGGGCTCGCGGCTACACCTTC
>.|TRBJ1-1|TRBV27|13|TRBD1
CASRRQGGTEAFF
TGTGCCAGCAGACGCCAGGGGGGCACTGAAGCTTTCTTT
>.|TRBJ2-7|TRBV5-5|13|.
CASFRDRLYEQYF
TGTGCCAGCTTCCGAGACCGTCTCTACGAGCAGTACTTC
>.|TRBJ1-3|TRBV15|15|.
CATSIGFSSGNTIYF
TGTGCCACCAGTATAGGCTTTTCCTCTGGAAACACCATATATTTT
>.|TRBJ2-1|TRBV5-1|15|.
CASSPGGYSYNEQFF
TGCGCCAGCAGCCCGGGGGGCTATAGCTACAATGAGCAGTTCTTC
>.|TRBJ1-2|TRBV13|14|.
CASTWGRNNYGYTF
TGTGCCAGCACATGGGGGCGGAATAACTATGGCTACACCTTC
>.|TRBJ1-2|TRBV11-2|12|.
CASSLVGYGYTF
TGTGCCAGCAGCTTAGTTGGCTATGGCTACACCTTC
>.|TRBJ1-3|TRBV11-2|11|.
CASMMGNTIYF
TGTGCCAGCATGATGGGAAACACCATATATTTT
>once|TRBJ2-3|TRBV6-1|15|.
CASSERLGGGDTQYF
TGTGCCAGCAGTGAGAGACTAGGGGGAGGAGATACGCAGTATTTT
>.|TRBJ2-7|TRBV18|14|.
CASSPPPGDYEQYF
TGTGCCAGCTCACCACCACCAGGAGACTACGAGCAGTACTTC
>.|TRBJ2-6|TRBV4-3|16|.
CASSQEPGAGANVLTF
TGCGCCAGCAGCCAAGAACCGGGGGCTGGGGCCAACGTCCTGACTTTC
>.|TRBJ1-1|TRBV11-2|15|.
CASSLDGAWNTEAFF
TGTGCCAGCAGCTTAGATGGAGCGTGGAACACTGAAGCTTTCTTT
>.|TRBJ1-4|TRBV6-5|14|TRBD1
CASSYRTGVEKLFF
TGTGCCAGCAGTTACAGGACAGGGGTTGAAAAACTGTTTTTT
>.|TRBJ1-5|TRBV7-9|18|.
CASSLVLGGRNSNQPQHF
TGTGCCAGCAGCTTGGTACTCGGGGGCAGAAATAGCAATCAGCCCCAGCATTTT
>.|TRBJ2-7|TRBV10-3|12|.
CAISHTPDEQYF
TGTGCCATCAGCCATACCCCAGACGAGCAGTACTTC
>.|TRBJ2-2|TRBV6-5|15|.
CASSPWGGDTGELFF
TGTGCCAGCAGTCCGTGGGGCGGGGACACCGGGGAGCTGTTTTTT
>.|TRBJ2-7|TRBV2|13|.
CASRGRGSYEQYF
TGTGCCAGCAGGGGAAGGGGGAGTTACGAGCAGTACTTC
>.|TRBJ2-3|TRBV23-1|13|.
CASSHASTDTQYF
TGCGCCAGCAGTCATGCGAGCACAGATACGCAGTATTTT
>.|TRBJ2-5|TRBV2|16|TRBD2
CASSEGGAGGQETQYF
TGTGCCAGCAGTGAGGGGGGGGCGGGGGGGCAAGAGACCCAGTACTTC
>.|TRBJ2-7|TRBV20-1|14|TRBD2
CSASGQLASYEQYF
TGCAGTGCAAGTGGTCAACTAGCGTCCTACGAGCAGTACTTC
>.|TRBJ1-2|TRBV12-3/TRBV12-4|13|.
CASSPSEARGYTF
TGTGCCAGCAGTCCCAGCGAAGCGAGGGGCTACACCTTC
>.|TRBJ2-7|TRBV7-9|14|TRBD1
CASSLAGDRLQQYF
TGTGCCAGCAGCTTAGCTGGGGACAGGCTCCAGCAGTACTTC
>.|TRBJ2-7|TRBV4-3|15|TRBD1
CASSQSTGEAYEQYF
TGCGCCAGCAGCCAGTCGACAGGGGAGGCCTACGAGCAGTACTTC
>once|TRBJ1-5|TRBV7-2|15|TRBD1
CASSKRQGEYQPQHF
TGTGCCAGCAGCAAACGACAGGGGGAATATCAGCCCCAGCATTTT
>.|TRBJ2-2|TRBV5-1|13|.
CASSLRWAGELFF
TGCGCCAGCAGCTTGCGGTGGGCCGGGGAGCTGTTTTTT